Below are 30 T cell receptor beta chains sequenced from a single sample in a study of cytomegalovirus exposure and HLA in healthy donors. The PCR used 60 Vbeta and 13 Jbeta primers. Produced via immunoSEQ multiplex PCR; TCRdb's table is partial and in-frame only. The data hold some 85,000 clones, with 78% observed a single time. The sample taken for sequencing was PBMCs. These receptors originate from a woman aged 40 to 50 in good health and CMV-seropositive.

The CDR3 protein is CASSSNRGTEAFF. Here the CDR3 DNA reads TGTGCCAGTAGTAGCAACAGGGGCACTGAAGCTTTCTTT. V gene TRBV19 combines with J gene TRBJ1-1; 7 bases match TRBD1. V trimming: 4 bases; J trimming: 4 bases; junction bases outside the gene matches: 3. The CDR3 contains 13 residues. Looked up from germline, CDR1 is LNHDA and CDR2 is SQIVND (reference sequence).

The rearrangement joins TRBV7-9 to TRBJ1-1, with 7 nucleotides matching TRBD1. V lost 5 bases and J lost 2; bases outside the gene matches: 8. Germline V gene lookup returns CDR1 SEHNR and CDR2 FQNEAQ (reference sequence). The CDR3 length is 15 residues. CDR3 in DNA: TGTGCCAGCAGCAGTAACAGGGGCTCAAACACTGAAGCTTTCTTT. Its protein product is CASSSNRGSNTEAFF. The whole variable domain, remainder taken from reference TRBV7-9 and TRBJ1-1, is DTGVSQNPRHKITKRGQNVTFRCDPISEHNRLYWYRQTLGQGPEFLTYFQNEAQLEKSRLLSDRFSAERPKGSFSTLEIQRTEQGDSAMYLCASSSNRGSNTEAFFGQGTRLTVV.

V gene TRBV5-6 combines with J gene TRBJ2-7, with 7 bases matching TRBD1. The CDR3 consists of 14 residues. Germline trimming cut 6 bases from V and 5 bases from J; bases unmatched to any gene: 11. Per the germline V gene, CDR1 is SGHDT and CDR2 is YYEEEE. The chain's CDR3 is CASKSVDRVDEQYF. The DNA for the CDR3 is TGTGCCAGCAAATCCGTCGACAGGGTCGACGAGCAGTACTTC.

V usage is TRBV29-1 and J usage is TRBJ2-7, with 8 positions matching TRBD1. The CDR3 extends over 20 amino acids. The germline gives CDR1 SQVTM, CDR2 ANQGSEA. V lost 0 bases, J lost 0 bases, and 19 bases stayed unmatched. The CDR3 nucleotides read TGCAGCGTTGAAGATAACCCCCGGGACAGGTACCACGGGGGCTCCTACGAGCAGTACTTC. The encoded protein is CSVEDNPRDRYHGGSYEQYF.

The chain recombines TRBV11-3 with TRBJ1-1; 10 positions match TRBD1. Trimming took 3 bases from V and 7 from J; bases not matched to a gene: 5. There are 14 residues in the CDR3. CDR1 and CDR2 (germline): SGHNT, YENEEA. The CDR3: CASSFAGDRGEAFF. For the CDR3, the DNA is TGTGCCAGCAGCTTCGCTGGGGACAGGGGTGAAGCTTTCTTT.

The chain couples TRBV6-1 to TRBJ2-7; 13 bases are shared with TRBD2. The CDR3 runs to 17 residues. J gave up 0 bases and V 4 bases, and 6 bases lay outside the gene matches. CDR1 and CDR2 from the germline V gene are MNHNS and SASEGT. The CDR3 DNA follows: TGTGCCAGCAGTGCAACTAGCGGGAGGGCTAGCTCCTACGAGCAGTACTTC. Protein: CASSATSGRASSYEQYF.

J is TRBJ2-1 and V is TRBV20-1, with D possibly being TRBD2 (6 bases). The CDR3 extends over 10 amino acids. Trimming took 5 bases from V and 13 from J, leaving 12 bases between them. Per germline, CDR1 DFQATT and CDR2 SNEGSKA (reference sequence). The CDR3 bases are TGCAGTGCTTTCCGGGACTCTCAGTTCTTC. This gives the protein CSAFRDSQFF.

This chain joins TRBV19 and TRBJ2-3; 9 bases line up with TRBD2. This CDR3 comprises 15 residues. With V trimmed by 5 bases and J by 5 bases, 8 bases remained unmatched. Germline CDR1 is LNHDA and CDR2 is SQIVND (reference sequence). DNA for the CDR3: TGTGCCAGTAGTGGTCTAGCGGGACAAGTAGATACGCAGTATTTT. Encoded protein: CASSGLAGQVDTQYF.

This clone was counted a single time. V gene TRBV19 combines with J gene TRBJ1-5; D remains ambiguous. CDR3 size: 13 residues. Germline V gene lookup returns CDR1 LNHDA and CDR2 SQIVND (reference sequence). The V gene lost 2 bases and the J gene lost 5 bases, with 7 bases spanning the gap. CDR3 residues: CASSIKTDQPQHF. The DNA for the CDR3 is TGTGCCAGTAGTATAAAAACTGATCAGCCCCAGCATTTT.

J is TRBJ2-7 and V is TRBV14, with a tentative D call TRBD1 (5 bases). Between the trimmed V and J ends, which lost 0 bases and 5 bases, there was a span of 11 bases. The germline CDR1 and CDR2 sequences are SGHDN and FVKESK. The CDR3 runs 14 residues. For the CDR3, the DNA is TGTGCCAGCAGCCAAGACCAGGGCTGGGACGAGCAGTACTTC. Translating gives CASSQDQGWDEQYF.

This chain joins TRBV7-3 and TRBJ2-7; 8 bases line up with TRBD2. The CDR3 is made up of 15 amino acids. The trim removed 0 bases at V and 0 bases at J, leaving 1 base unmatched. Germline CDR1 reads SGHTA; CDR2 reads FQGTGA. Written as DNA, the CDR3 is TGTGCCAGCAGCTTAACAAGCGGGAGCTCCTACGAGCAGTACTTC. Encoded protein: CASSLTSGSSYEQYF.

The chain recombines TRBV13 with TRBJ2-1; D unresolved. V was clipped by 4 bases and J by 6 bases, with 13 bases between them. The CDR3 is made up of 14 amino acids. Germline CDR1 and CDR2: PRHDT and FYEKMQ (reference sequence). In DNA form, the CDR3 reads TGTGCCAGCAGCTCACACTCTAGTATCAATGAGCAGTTCTTC. Translation gives CASSSHSSINEQFF.

This clone appeared once. This chain links TRBV28 with TRBJ2-7; 9 bases map to TRBD2. V lost 2 bases to trimming and J lost 4 bases; unmatched junction nucleotides: 6. The CDR3 totals 15 residues. Per germline, CDR1 MDHEN and CDR2 SYDVKM. The CDR3 DNA reads TGTGCCAGCAGTTTAGGGACTAGCATCCTTTACGAGCAGTACTTC. It specifies CASSLGTSILYEQYF.

The gene calls are TRBV28 and TRBJ2-5, with TRBD1 matching over 11 bases. The assigned J gene may be wrong: the sequence end matches TRBJ2-7 better. Germline CDR1 and CDR2: MDHEN and SYDVKM. The CDR3 has 16 amino acids. This CDR3 is CAVGQGDLASLYEQYF. The CDR3 nucleotides are TGTGCCGTGGGACAGGGGGATCTCGCTTCGTTATACGAGCAGTACTTC.

This clone has just a few counts. This chain links TRBV11-3 with TRBJ2-3; tentative D call: TRBD2 (5 bases). V was trimmed by 5 bases and J by 5 bases, leaving 14 bases between them. CDR3 size: 14 residues. Per the germline V gene, CDR1 is SGHNT and CDR2 is YENEEA. CDR3 bases: TGTGCCAGCAGCCCACCCACGCGGGTAGATACGCAGTATTTT. Translating it yields CASSPPTRVDTQYF.

The chain carries TRBV7-8 and TRBJ2-5; 7 positions match TRBD1. The CDR3 is 15 amino acids. CDR1 and CDR2 (germline): SGHVS, FQNEAQ. V lost 3 bases and J lost 5; bases outside the gene matches: 9. The CDR3, as DNA: TGTGCCAGCAGCTTCACCGGGACAGAGACCGAGACCCAGTACTTC. Protein sequence: CASSFTGTETETQYF.

This clone has just a few counts. The J gene is TRBJ1-5, the V gene TRBV5-8; a possible D gene is TRBD1 (5 bases). Germline V gene sequence: CDR1 SGHTS, CDR2 YDEGEE. V was pared by 2 bases and J by 0 bases, with 12 bases between. CDR3 length equals 16 residues. The CDR3 region has the DNA TGTGCCAGCAGCTTTGGGACTTCTGTTAGCAATCAGCCCCAGCATTTT. Its protein is CASSFGTSVSNQPQHF.

The chain links TRBV28 to TRBJ2-1, with 10 positions matching TRBD2. The V and J ends lost 7 bases and 3 bases, in that order; junction bases with no gene match: 9. Germline assignment: CDR1 MDHEN and CDR2 SYDVKM. This CDR3 is 16 amino acids long. The CDR3 DNA reads as TGTGCCAGCACCCGACATGTAGCGGGAGGCTACAATGAGCAGTTCTTC. Protein product: CASTRHVAGGYNEQFF.

The V gene is TRBV15, the J gene TRBJ1-1; 9 bases line up with TRBD1. J gave up 11 bases and V 6 bases, and 13 bases lay outside the gene matches. Germline values: CDR1 LNHNV, CDR2 YYDKDF (reference sequence). This CDR3 spans 14 amino acids. The DNA for the CDR3 is TGTGCCACCAGTAATTGGGGGACAGGGATGTTTGCTTTCTTT. Residues: CATSNWGTGMFAFF.

This chain uses TRBV5-1 with TRBJ2-1, with 9 bases identical to TRBD2. The CDR3 length is 14 residues. Germline values: CDR1 SGHRS, CDR2 YFSETQ. Trimming at V came to 6 bases and at J to 3 bases, leaving 4 bases not matched to a gene. The CDR3 loop is CASTFSGSYNEQFF. CDR3 in DNA: TGCGCCAGCACCTTTAGCGGGAGCTACAATGAGCAGTTCTTC.

J is TRBJ2-7 and V is TRBV6-1; 11 bases are shared with TRBD2. Germline lookup yields CDR1 MNHNS and CDR2 SASEGT. CDR3 length: 14 amino acids. Trimming removed 5 bases from V and 5 bases from J; junction bases left unmatched: 5. CDR3 amino acids: CASSLAGGGDEQYF. CDR3 DNA sequence: TGTGCCAGCAGTCTAGCGGGAGGCGGGGACGAGCAGTACTTC.

This chain joins TRBV5-1 and TRBJ1-5, with D unresolved. Per germline, CDR1 SGHRS and CDR2 YFSETQ. V was trimmed by 1 base and J by 5 bases, leaving 13 bases between them. This CDR3 spans 15 amino acids. The chain's CDR3 is CASSLSSMVDQPQHF. The CDR3 DNA is TGCGCCAGCAGCTTGAGTAGCATGGTTGATCAGCCCCAGCATTTT.

The genes are TRBV28 and TRBJ1-2; a possible D gene is TRBD1 (6 bases). Germline V CDR1 and CDR2: MDHEN, SYDVKM. The CDR3 runs to 15 residues. V was pared by 4 bases and J by 6 bases, with 18 bases between. CDR3 in amino acids: CASSSGDMDPNGYTF. The CDR3 coding sequence is TGTGCCAGCAGTTCCGGGGACATGGACCCTAATGGCTACACCTTC.

The V and J genes are TRBV18 and TRBJ2-3; D remains unclear. The V and J ends lost 3 bases and 1 base respectively, with 11 bases between them. The CDR3 is 15 residues long. Looked up from germline, CDR1 is KGHSH and CDR2 is LQKENI. This CDR3 reads CASSPRPRGTDTQYF. The DNA of the CDR3 is TGTGCCAGCTCACCCCGACCCCGGGGCACAGATACGCAGTATTTT.

A remark on this clone: Germline and junction disagree at one end, which may indicate a read error. This sequence joins TRBV2 and TRBJ2-7, with 7 nucleotides matching TRBD2. CDR3 length: 13 residues. The germline CDR1 and CDR2 sequences are SNHLY and FYNNEI. The DNA for the CDR3 is TGTGCCAGCAAAGAAGGGGAGGGGAGAGCGGGAAAATTC. This encodes CASKEGEGRAGKF.

This clone is a singleton in its sample. J is TRBJ2-1 and V is TRBV9; TRBD2 matches at 8 bases. Germline V CDR1 and CDR2: SGDLS, YYNGEE. The CDR3 has 16 residues. The J segment lost 7 bases and the V segment lost 0 bases, leaving 9 bases of the junction unmatched. The CDR3 DNA reads as TGTGCCAGCAGCGTAGTAACAAGCGGGAGTCAGAATGAGCAGTTCTTC. Translation gives CASSVVTSGSQNEQFF.

As to this clone: Other DNA sequences in this specimen translate into the identical CDR3. V gene TRBV30 combines with J gene TRBJ2-7, with 12 nucleotides matching TRBD1. This CDR3 comprises 13 residues. Germline V gene data show CDR1 as GTSNPN and CDR2 as SVGIG (reference sequence). J lost 6 bases, V lost 3 bases, and 3 bases had no gene match. CDR3 amino acids: CAWRGQGAREQYF. The CDR3 DNA reads as TGTGCCTGGAGGGGACAGGGGGCGCGCGAGCAGTACTTC.

This clone has a single count. The CDR3 protein is CSVVFFPGGIGTDTQYF. In DNA form, the CDR3 reads TGCAGCGTTGTGTTTTTTCCTGGAGGGATTGGCACAGATACGCAGTATTTT. This sequence joins TRBV29-1 and TRBJ2-3; the D gene is possibly TRBD2 (6 bases). Looked up from germline, CDR1 is SQVTM and CDR2 is ANQGSEA. This CDR3 region has 17 residues. Trimming took off 4 bases at V and 1 base at J, with 21 bases between the two ends.

This clone has only a few counts. The V call is TRBV28, the J call TRBJ1-5; D not resolved. Germline loops: CDR1 MDHEN, CDR2 SYDVKM. The CDR3 contains 12 residues. V dropped 2 bases and J dropped 6 bases, with 5 bases sitting between them. CDR3 sequence (DNA): TGTGCCAGCAGTTTAAACGGTCAGCCCCAGCATTTT. Its translation is CASSLNGQPQHF.

This chain joins TRBV2 and TRBJ2-3; TRBD2 agrees at 10 bases. This CDR3 spans 15 amino acids. After removal of 6 bases from V and 0 bases from J, the junction contained 3 bases not matched to a gene. Germline V lookup: CDR1 SNHLY, CDR2 FYNNEI. Here the CDR3 reads CASRRTSGSTDTQYF. The CDR3 nucleotides are TGTGCCAGCAGGCGGACTAGCGGAAGCACAGATACGCAGTATTTT.